This T cell receptor beta chain is from a study of OX40 agonist ivuxolimab in advanced cancers. Here immunoSEQ multiplex PCR was the method, and the copy in TCRdb shows in-frame clones only, minus some. The profile covers 50,000 to 60,000 clones, with about 88% appearing a single time and about 14% taken by the ten largest. The CDR3 is made up of 15 amino acids. V was shortened by 4 bases and J by 5 bases, with 14 bases between the two germline ends. Germline V gene sequence: CDR1 MNHEY, CDR2 SMNVEV (reference sequence). Whole-study findings and limits: Some of the nonresponding patients also showed low levels of normalized T-cell clonal expansion. By week 6 at 0.1 to 3.0 mg/kg, blood CD4+ and CD8+ T cells had expanded clonally.

Autoimmune disease history or systemic immunosuppression was exclusionary. About this clone: No antigen is known for it.

The source was CD4+ or CD8+ T cells sorted from blood, collected in a trial of the OX40 agonist ivuxolimab. The clonotype comes from an adult with an advanced solid tumor such as melanoma, head and neck, liver or kidney cancer. This chain links TRBV27 with TRBJ2-2; D remains ambiguous. DNA of the CDR3: TGTGCCAGCAGTTCGGCGGTAGCTGGGACCGGGGAGCTGTTTTTT. Protein sequence: CASSSAVAGTGELFF.